The 15 T cell receptor beta chains reported below all come from one sample, sequenced in a study of PD-1 blockade in mismatch repair-deficient tumors. The table came from immunoSEQ multiplex PCR; TCRdb's copy has only in-frame clones and leaves some out. The sample lists approximately 63,000 clones; roughly 88% were seen once. The sample here was peripheral blood, taken 52 weeks after starting pembrolizumab. These receptors came from an adult with mismatch repair-deficient cancer.

A single count supports this clone. The chain links TRBV2 to TRBJ2-7; D is unclear. Germline V lookup: CDR1 SNHLY, CDR2 FYNNEI. CDR3 length: 15 residues. Trimming removed 3 bases from V and 2 bases from J, with 14 bases in between. CDR3 in amino acids: CASSDPRVPAYEQYF. CDR3 in DNA: TGTGCCAGCAGTGACCCCCGGGTACCTGCCTACGAGCAGTACTTC.

The chain carries TRBV9 and TRBJ1-5; D remains unclear. Trimming took 0 bases from V and 0 from J, leaving 4 bases between them. The germline gives CDR1 SGDLS, CDR2 YYNGEE. This CDR3 region has 14 residues. CDR3 coding DNA: TGTGCCAGCAGCGTAGGAGCTAGCAATCAGCCCCAGCATTTT. Translating gives CASSVGASNQPQHF. The full variable domain, rest sourced from reference TRBV9 and TRBJ1-5, is DSGVTQTPKHLITATGQRVTLRCSPRSGDLSVYWYQQSLDQGLQFLIQYYNGEERAKGNILERFSAQQFPDLHSELNLSSLELGDSALYFCASSVGASNQPQHFGDGTRLSIL.

The chain uses TRBV19 and TRBJ2-5; 7 bases are a match to TRBD1. The trim removed 6 bases at V and 3 bases at J, leaving 13 bases unmatched. The CDR3 runs to 16 residues. Germline loops: CDR1 LNHDA, CDR2 SQIVND (reference sequence). In DNA, the CDR3 is TGTGCCAGTAGCCCGACAGGGTTGATGAGGGAAGAGACCCAGTACTTC. Translated: CASSPTGLMREETQYF.

The chain combines TRBV5-6 with TRBJ2-1; D is ambiguous. The CDR3 has 16 residues. V was trimmed by 0 bases and J by 4 bases, leaving 14 bases between them. Per the germline V gene, CDR1 is SGHDT and CDR2 is YYEEEE. CDR3 loop: CASSLEDFALYNEQFF. CDR3 in DNA: TGTGCCAGCAGCTTGGAAGACTTCGCGTTATACAATGAGCAGTTCTTC. The variable domain in full, completed from reference TRBV5-6 and TRBJ2-1, reads DAGVTQSPTHLIKTRGQQVTLRCSPKSGHDTVSWYQQALGQGPQFIFQYYEEEERQRGNFPDRFSGHQFPNYSSELNVNALLLGDSALYLCASSLEDFALYNEQFFGPGTRLTVL.

A few counts support this clone. The V call is TRBV5-1, the J call TRBJ2-7; 9 bases agree with TRBD2. The CDR3 is 15 residues long. V dropped 5 bases and J dropped 5; count of bases not matched to a gene: 11. Germline V lookup: CDR1 SGHRS, CDR2 YFSETQ. In nucleotides, the CDR3 is TGCGCCAGCAGAAACCAAGTAGCGGGAGTTAACGAGCAGTACTTC. Protein: CASRNQVAGVNEQYF.

The genes are TRBV27 and TRBJ1-5; the match to TRBD1 covers 7 bases. The CDR3 is 17 residues long. Trimming at V came to 4 bases and at J to 0 bases, leaving 9 bases not matched to a gene. CDR1 and CDR2 (germline): MNHEY, SMNVEV (reference sequence). Here the CDR3 reads CASSSRDSRYSNQPQHF. The CDR3, as DNA: TGTGCCAGCAGTTCGCGGGACAGCCGATATAGCAATCAGCCCCAGCATTTT.

The J gene is TRBJ2-7, the V gene TRBV19; the match to TRBD2 covers 10 bases. Germline V gives CDR1 LNHDA, CDR2 SQIVND (reference sequence). The CDR3 runs 15 residues. The V gene end was trimmed by 4 bases and the J gene end by 2 bases; junction bases not matched to a gene: 5. The CDR3 region has the DNA TGTGCCAGTAGTACAGTAGCGGGAGGTACCTACGAGCAGTACTTC. Residues: CASSTVAGGTYEQYF.

About this clone: Different DNA sequences within this sample yield the same CDR3. In DNA form, the CDR3 reads TGTGCCAGCAGGAATAGCGGGGCTAGCACAGATACGCAGTATTTT. It codes for CASRNSGASTDTQYF. The J gene is TRBJ2-3, the V gene TRBV6-5, with 8 bases fitting TRBD2. CDR1 and CDR2 (germline): MNHEY, SVGAGI. The CDR3 has 15 amino acids. The ends lost 6 bases at V and 0 bases at J; junction bases unmatched: 5.

This chain connects TRBV6-4 to TRBJ2-1; D may be TRBD1 (6 bases). Germline CDR1 is MRHNA and CDR2 is SNTAGT. This CDR3 region has 15 residues. The V and J ends lost 5 bases and 4 bases respectively, with 15 bases between them. The CDR3 is CASSFGQSSYNEQFF. In DNA, the CDR3 is TGTGCCAGCAGTTTCGGACAGTCCAGTTACAATGAGCAGTTCTTC.

This chain links TRBV6-1 with TRBJ2-1; D call uncertain. Germline V gene data show CDR1 as MNHNS and CDR2 as SASEGT. This CDR3 has 14 amino acids. Trimming stripped 3 bases from V and 4 bases from J, with 10 bases between. The CDR3 is CASSDWALYNEQFF. CDR3 nucleotide sequence: TGTGCCAGCAGTGATTGGGCGTTATACAATGAGCAGTTCTTC.

This clone is medium-sized (0.01 to 0.1%) in the sample. This rearrangement joins TRBV28 to TRBJ1-5, with 7 nucleotides matching TRBD1. Germline loops: CDR1 MDHEN, CDR2 SYDVKM. The CDR3 loop spans 15 amino acids. V lost 6 bases and J lost 4; bases outside the gene matches: 9. The CDR3 DNA sequence: TGTGCCAGCAGCAAACAGGGGAGGTGGAATCAGCCCCAGCATTTT. This sequence encodes CASSKQGRWNQPQHF.

The chain joins TRBV5-1 to TRBJ2-1, with 10 bases aligning to TRBD1. In germline, CDR1 is SGHRS, CDR2 YFSETQ. This CDR3 has 17 amino acids. V lost 1 base to trimming and J lost 7 bases; unmatched junction nucleotides: 11. This CDR3 reads CASSLIFRGQGMNEQFF. The DNA of the CDR3 is TGCGCCAGCAGCTTGATCTTTAGGGGACAGGGGATGAATGAGCAGTTCTTC.

The chain uses TRBV6-5 and TRBJ1-5, with D perhaps matching TRBD1 (5 bases). With 6 bases removed from V and 7 bases from J, the gap between germline ends came to 13 bases. Germline CDR1 MNHEY, CDR2 SVGAGI. This CDR3 spans 13 amino acids. For the CDR3, the DNA is TGTGCCAGCAGCCAGACAGTTACCCAGCCCCAGCATTTT. Amino acid sequence: CASSQTVTQPQHF.

The rearrangement links TRBV29-1 to TRBJ2-7, with D uncertain. The CDR3 is made up of 14 amino acids. Germline lookup yields CDR1 SQVTM and CDR2 ANQGSEA. The V end lost 6 bases, the J end lost 0 bases, and 15 bases lay between the germline ends. The CDR3 here is CSVVFVAVSYEQYF. The CDR3 nucleotides are TGCAGCGTCGTGTTTGTCGCGGTCTCCTACGAGCAGTACTTC.

The rearrangement uses TRBV5-1 and TRBJ1-3; D is unclear. Between the trimmed V and J ends, which lost 4 bases and 1 base, there was a span of 15 bases. The CDR3 spans 16 residues. Germline V CDR1 and CDR2: SGHRS, YFSETQ. CDR3 loop: CASSDAPLGSGNTIYF. As DNA, the CDR3 is TGCGCCAGCAGCGACGCCCCCTTGGGATCTGGAAACACCATATATTTT. Full variable domain (remainder filled in from reference TRBV5-1 and TRBJ1-3): KAGVTQTPRYLIKTRGQQVTLSCSPISGHRSVSWYQQTPGQGLQFLFEYFSETQRNKGNFPGRFSGRQFSNSRSEMNVSTLELGDSALYLCASSDAPLGSGNTIYFGEGSWLTVV.